Given below is one T cell receptor (beta chain) in context. The antigen remains unidentified. This entry comes from a study of vaccination effects on CD4 cells after COVID-19. Overall study results and limits: Clones of infection and vaccine origin contracted markedly late after vaccination.

TCRdb keeps only in-frame clones here, not all; method: immunoSEQ multiplex PCR. The table has around 25,000 clones, around 73% seen once. Before any sequencing was done, the ViraFEST assay used viral peptide pools to expand antigen-specific CD4+ T cells. With roughly nine days of culture completed, CD4+ T cells were isolated. Recipients of the vaccine had no prior SARS-CoV-2 infection and negative nucleocapsid antibodies. After two million PBMC were placed in each well, they were cultured with approximately 9.4 IU/ml IL-2 and approximately 9.6 ug/ml peptides. On days 3 and 7, fresh IL-2 medium replaced half the medium. The sequence came from a human donor who received a COVID-19 vaccine. The source material was CD4+ T cells from PBMCs cultured with SARS-CoV-2 spike peptides, sampled before COVID-19 vaccination.

As DNA, the CDR3 is TGTGCCAGCAGCCTTAGCGGGGAACGAGCGGGTACGCAGTATTTT. This translates into CASSLSGERAGTQYF. The rearrangement joins TRBV5-4 to TRBJ2-3, with 8 bases that match TRBD2. The germline V gene encodes CDR1 SGHNT and CDR2 YYREEE (reference sequence). This CDR3 region has 15 residues. With V trimmed by 4 bases and J by 8 bases, 12 bases remained unmatched. The full variable domain, rest sourced from reference TRBV5-4 and TRBJ2-3, is ETGVTQSPTHLIKTRGQQVTLRCSSQSGHNTVSWYQQALGQGPQFIFQYYREEENGRGNFPPRFSGLQFPNYSSELNVNALELDDSALYLCASSLSGERAGTQYFGPGTRLTVL.